This TCR beta chain was observed in a study of OX40 agonist ivuxolimab in advanced cancers. Regarding the study as a whole: Part of the nonresponder group also had normalized T-cell clonal expansion that was low. Expanded clones tended on average to be more numerous among CD8+ T cells than CD4+.

CDR3 length: 13 amino acids. Germline V gene sequence: CDR1 ENHRY, CDR2 SYGVKD. With V trimmed by 6 bases and J by 7 bases, 8 bases remained unmatched. Libraries were prepared by immunoSEQ multiplex PCR; TCRdb keeps only in-frame clonotypes and omits some of them. Among over 55,000 clones, 84% were seen once, and the ten largest hold roughly 0.8%. About this clone itself: What it binds is not known.

The chain uses TRBV10-3 and TRBJ1-1, with 7 bases fitting TRBD1. The sequences come from CD4+ or CD8+ T cells sorted from blood, collected in a trial of the OX40 agonist ivuxolimab. The TCR sequence derives from an adult with an advanced solid tumor such as melanoma, head and neck, liver or kidney cancer. The CDR3 DNA is TGTGCCATCAGCGCAGACAGGGCAAATGAAGCTTTCTTT. As protein: CAISADRANEAFF.